This T cell receptor beta chain stems from a study of shared clonotypes between healthy human individuals. Worth noting for this clone: Its antigen remains unknown.

Clones were read by immunoSEQ multiplex PCR, and TCRdb kept only the in-frame ones, dropping some. The sample has 2,500,000 or so clones, approximately 90% seen once. The V gene's germline CDR1 is MDHEN and CDR2 SYDVKM. Trimming at V came to 3 bases and at J to 0 bases, leaving 4 bases not matched to a gene. The CDR3 totals 18 residues. General study points: Clonotypes shared by all four donors outscored non-shared clonotypes in generation probability.

This TCR was recovered from a man aged 18-30 years in good health. The specimen was naive CD4+ T cells sorted from blood. Subset: CD45RA+ positively selected. V and J are TRBV28 and TRBJ1-6; 11 bases are a match to TRBD1. The DNA for the CDR3 is TGTGCCAGCAGTTTCGGGACAGGGGGAACCTCCTATAATTCACCCCTCCACTTT. Translated, it gives CASSFGTGGTSYNSPLHF.